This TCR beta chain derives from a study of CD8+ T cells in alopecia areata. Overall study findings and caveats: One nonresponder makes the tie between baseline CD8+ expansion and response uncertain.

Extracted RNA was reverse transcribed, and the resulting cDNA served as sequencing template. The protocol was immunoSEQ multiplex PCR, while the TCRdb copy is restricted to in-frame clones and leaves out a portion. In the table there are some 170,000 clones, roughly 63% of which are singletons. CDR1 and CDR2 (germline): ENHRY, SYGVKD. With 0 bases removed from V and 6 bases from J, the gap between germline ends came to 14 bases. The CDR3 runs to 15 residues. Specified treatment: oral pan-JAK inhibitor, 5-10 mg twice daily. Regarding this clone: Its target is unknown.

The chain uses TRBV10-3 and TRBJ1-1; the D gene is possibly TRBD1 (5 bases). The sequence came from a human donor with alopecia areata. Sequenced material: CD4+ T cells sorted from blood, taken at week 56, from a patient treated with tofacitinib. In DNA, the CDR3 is TGTGCCATCAGTGAGTCGGGGGTACCACTTTCTGAAGCTTTCTTT. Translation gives CAISESGVPLSEAFF.